This T cell receptor (beta chain) was retrieved from a study of blood T cell repertoires in COVID-19. Study details: Both acute and convalescent COVID-19 samples were obtained from the United States, Italy and Spain. Sources were T cells, B-cell-depleted T cells, or PBMCs; the material itself was cDNA or gDNA.

Trimming took 5 bases from V and 10 from J, leaving 13 bases between them. The germline CDR1 and CDR2 sequences are MNHEY and SMNVEV (reference sequence). The CDR3 consists of 12 residues. Original analysis: The authors estimated nucleated cell counts from reference gene primer amplification. Produced via immunoSEQ multiplex PCR; TCRdb's table is partial and in-frame only. V and J calls and clone size are copied from that table; D and trimming were computed from the DNA. The repertoire holds more than 95,000 clones, roughly 85% seen once, with 3% to 3.5% in the top ten. V gene TRBV27 combines with J gene TRBJ2-3, with a tentative D call TRBD1 (5 bases). The sample taken for sequencing was peripheral blood. The TCR comes from a middle-aged man in a cohort sampled during active COVID-19. The CDR3 DNA follows: TGTGCCAGCAGTGCCCCAGGGTTCTCGCAGTATTTT. Encoded protein: CASSAPGFSQYF.